The present T cell receptor (beta chain) was sequenced within a study of shared clonotypes between healthy human individuals (dated by TCRdb to about 2020). For the wider study: Three men and two women, aged 18 to 49 years, made up the cohort. For each donor, CD4 naive and CD4 memory were each run on three plates, CD8 naive on two plates, and CD8 memory on one plate. To estimate repertoire size and how much clonotype sharing occurs between individuals, the study deeply sequenced the blood TCR repertoires of roughly 5 healthy adults. To increase sequencing depth and limit assay-specific biases, different laboratories used diverse techniques to prepare libraries and sequence TCR repertoires. Leukapheresis yielded between about 0.9 and 9 billion PBMCs per donor. Beyond this particular receptor, the publication reports: Incomplete sequencing was indicated by rarefaction of sorted-subset datasets, despite the large sequencing depth. Pairwise subsampling led to the expectation that sequencing depth would affect the degree of clonotype sharing among donors. The genetic and exposure-history diversity represented was limited by the small number of donors. Sampling was limited to blood, and TCR repertoires in tissue likely differ from TCR repertoires in blood. Naive subsets generally had larger estimated clonotype richness than memory subsets. Across four donors, 5% to 6% of naive CD4, 3.5% of naive CD8, around 2.1% of memory CD4, and approximately 0.42% of memory CD8 clonotypes were shared. Clonotypes shared by all four sorted-subset donors showed higher generation probabilities than non-shared clonotypes.

Remarks on this clone: Its antigen target is currently unknown. No qualities accompany the bases; no much larger clone lies one base away.

TCR CDR3 regions were amplified from genomic DNA by multiplex PCR using the deep immunoSEQ assay. For each cell subset, the extracted genomic DNA was distributed evenly across all wells of several immunoSEQ 96-well plates, and each plate served as one replicate. For sorted subsets, each replicate PCR was loaded with approximately 190 ng genomic DNA, equivalent to approximately 33,000 T cell genomes. Purified libraries were quantified with a Qubit 3.0 fluorometer, sized on a Bioanalyzer 2100, and re-quantified with the KAPA Library Quantification kit. Each immunoSEQ 96-well plate was sequenced on its own single-read 150-cycle Illumina NextSeq 550 flow cell. Under the source paper's analysis protocol: The immunoSEQ output contained only junctional sequences without quality scores, so filtering could not match that applied to full-length reads. Sequences were annotated with PyIR, a Python wrapper for IgBLAST v1.9, and V/J genes and CDR3 were assigned using IMGT germline references. Any read was removed if the V/J assignment was weak (E-value above 1e-6), the CDR3 was missing, or the read contained stop codons, out-of-frame junctions, or ambiguous translated residues. V3J clonotypes were defined as sequences sharing an identical inferred V gene, J gene, and CDR3 amino acid sequence. Percentage overlap between repertoires was calculated by dividing the number of shared unique clonotypes by the size of the smaller repertoire. RTK rarefaction, the Chao1 estimator, and Recon v2.1 estimates of unobserved clonotypes were used to assess repertoire richness. Generation probabilities were computed with OLGA for all TCRbeta clonotypes obtained by the gDNA method from four donors. TCRdb carries this immuneACCESS record with in-frame sequences only. Its versions omit some clonotypes, under half of them owing to an unresolved V gene in the studies checked, with the rest unexplained. The DNA was the basis for D and trimming; V, J and clone size are from that table. For this sample there are 2 million to 2.5 million clones; roughly 95% appear just once. The top ten constitute less than 0.15% of the sample.

V is pruned by 6 bases and J by 0 bases, leaving 2 bases of the junction without a gene match. Per the germline V gene, MNHNS is the CDR1 and SASEGT is the CDR2. Including cysteine and phenylalanine, the CDR3 has 14 amino acids. The CDR3 DNA has 42 bases and is translated from base 1. The donors were healthy, HIV-negative adults with no recently reported acute infections or vaccinations. Every donor was a Caucasian adult living in Nashville, Tennessee, USA. CD4+ T cells were enriched through magnetic negative selection, after which naive cells were positively selected on CD45RA and the remaining negative fraction served as the memory subset. After blood collection by leukapheresis, PBMCs were isolated using Ficoll-Histopaque density gradient centrifugation and then cryopreserved in the vapor phase of liquid nitrogen. Purity and quantity of every magnetically sorted T cell population were checked by analytical flow cytometry. From each sorted fraction, genomic DNA was isolated and quantified by UV absorbance on a Nanodrop 2000c.

This chain is built from TRBV6-1 and TRBJ2-7, and TRBD2 aligns with 10 junction nucleotides. The sequenced sample consisted of naive CD4+ T cells sorted from blood. The cell subset or site label here, explained by the study, means: CD45RA+ positively selected. The TCR sequence derives from a man younger than 35 in good health. The CDR3 corresponds to CASRPSGGSYEQYF. The sequence in DNA is TGTGCCAGCAGGCCTAGCGGGGGCTCCTACGAGCAGTACTTC.